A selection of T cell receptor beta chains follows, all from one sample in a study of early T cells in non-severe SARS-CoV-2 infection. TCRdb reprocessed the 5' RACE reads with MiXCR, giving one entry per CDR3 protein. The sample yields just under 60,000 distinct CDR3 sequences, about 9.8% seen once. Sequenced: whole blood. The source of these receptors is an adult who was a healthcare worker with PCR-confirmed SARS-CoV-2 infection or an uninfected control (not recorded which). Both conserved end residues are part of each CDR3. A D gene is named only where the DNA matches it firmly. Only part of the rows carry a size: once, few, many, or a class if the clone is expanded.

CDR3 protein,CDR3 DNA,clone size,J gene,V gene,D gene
CASSPQRAGLAKNIQYF,TGTGCCAGCAGCCCCCAAAGAGCGGGACTAGCCAAAAACATTCAGTACTTC,-,TRBJ2-4,TRBV7-8,TRBD2
CASSIRTGTSGKNSYEQYF,TGTGCCAGCAGCATCCGGACCGGGACTAGCGGGAAGAACTCCTACGAGCAGTACTTC,-,TRBJ2-7,TRBV7-9,TRBD2
CASSLEGLTDTQYF,TGTGCCAGCAGCCTGGAGGGCCTCACAGATACGCAGTATTTT,medium-sized,TRBJ2-3,TRBV7-9,-
CASSNGQDYEQYF,TGTGCCAGCAGCAACGGACAAGACTACGAGCAGTACTTC,-,TRBJ2-7,TRBV13,-
CSVTTNRGQTVETQYF,TGCAGCGTCACAACAAACAGGGGGCAGACAGTAGAGACCCAGTACTTC,many,TRBJ2-5,TRBV29-1,TRBD1
CASSPTSSGGRSEQFF,TGTGCCAGCTCACCAACCTCTAGCGGGGGGCGGTCGGAGCAGTTCTTC,many,TRBJ2-1,TRBV18,TRBD2
CASENLAGGHPYEQYF,TGTGCCAGCGAAAACCTCGCCGGGGGCCATCCCTACGAGCAGTACTTC,many,TRBJ2-7,TRBV28,-
CASSLHRVGEQYF,TGTGCCAGCAGTTTGCACAGGGTTGGCGAGCAGTACTTC,few,TRBJ2-7,TRBV12-3/TRBV12-4,-
CASSFGQTDYGYTF,TGTGCCAGCAGTTTCGGTCAGACCGACTATGGCTACACCTTC,few,TRBJ1-2,TRBV12-3/TRBV12-4,-
CASSHAGTSSTGELFF,TGTGCCAGCAGCCACGCTGGGACTAGCAGCACCGGGGAGCTGTTTTTT,many,TRBJ2-2,TRBV4-2,TRBD2
CASTLRGELGDEQFF,TGCGCCAGCACCCTCCGGGGGGAGCTAGGGGATGAGCAGTTCTTC,many,TRBJ2-1,TRBV5-1,TRBD2
CASSPGTGRREDTQYF,TGTGCCAGCAGCCCCGGGACAGGGAGGCGGGAAGATACGCAGTATTTT,many,TRBJ2-3,TRBV7-8,TRBD1
CASSPLGNVNYEQYF,TGTGCCAGCAGTCCTTTGGGGAACGTAAACTACGAGCAGTACTTC,many,TRBJ2-7,TRBV28,-
CASSLGSRGGTEAFF,TGTGCCAGCAGCTTAGGAAGTAGGGGGGGCACTGAAGCTTTCTTT,many,TRBJ1-1,TRBV7-6,-
CASSQGGTDTQYF,TGTGCCAGCTCCCAAGGGGGCACAGATACGCAGTATTTT,once,TRBJ2-3,TRBV12-3/TRBV12-4,-
CASSPIAGGYNEQFF,TGTGCCAGCAGCCCCATAGCGGGAGGTTACAATGAGCAGTTCTTC,many,TRBJ2-1,TRBV6-2/TRBV6-3,TRBD2
CAGAGGQNGRQYF,TGTGCAGGCGCGGGGGGACAAAACGGCCGGCAGTACTTC,many,TRBJ2-7,TRBV2,TRBD2
CASSTGTANTEAFF,TGTGCCAGCAGTACCGGGACAGCGAACACTGAAGCTTTCTTT,few,TRBJ1-1,TRBV12-3/TRBV12-4,TRBD1
CASSYSIGPRGPGNTIYF,TGTGCCAGCAGTTACTCGATTGGCCCCAGGGGGCCTGGAAACACCATATATTTT,-,TRBJ1-3,TRBV6-5,TRBD1
CASSLVFPAGPPPTDTQYF,TGTGCCAGCAGCTTAGTATTTCCCGCTGGCCCTCCCCCCACAGATACGCAGTATTTT,few,TRBJ2-3,TRBV7-2,-
CASSPASWGGEQYF,TGTGCCAGCAGCCCAGCTAGCTGGGGGGGCGAGCAGTACTTC,many,TRBJ2-7,TRBV7-8,TRBD2
CASSSAYSNQPQHF,TGTGCCAGCAGTTCCGCCTATAGCAATCAGCCCCAGCATTTT,few,TRBJ1-5,TRBV6-2/TRBV6-3,-
CASSLAGVRSYNEQFF,TGTGCCAGCAGTTTAGCGGGAGTGAGATCCTACAATGAGCAGTTCTTC,many,TRBJ2-1,TRBV28,TRBD2
CASSLSWQETNEQFF,TGTGCCAGCAGCTTAAGTTGGCAGGAGACCAATGAGCAATTCTTC,-,TRBJ2-1,TRBV7-2,-
CSVEVSSGRGYDTQYF,TGCAGCGTTGAAGTTTCGAGCGGGAGGGGATATGATACGCAGTATTTT,many,TRBJ2-3,TRBV29-1,TRBD2
CATLRDRVIYEQYF,TGTGCCACCCTAAGGGACAGGGTAATTTACGAGCAGTACTTC,many,TRBJ2-7,TRBV28,TRBD1
CASSQARGGTEAFF,TGCGCCAGCAGCCAAGCCAGGGGGGGGACTGAAGCTTTCTTT,-,TRBJ1-1,TRBV4-3,TRBD1
CASSPGGGGQPQHF,TGTGCCAGCAGCCCCGGCGGGGGCGGTCAGCCCCAGCATTTT,few,TRBJ1-5,TRBV5-6,-
CATSDSPGFGTDTQHF,TGTGCCACCAGTGACAGCCCAGGGTTTGGAACAGATACGCAGCATTTT,-,TRBJ1-5,TRBV24-1,-
CASSPGPRTGRYEQYF,TGTGCCAGCTCACCCGGCCCCCGGACAGGCCGTTACGAGCAGTACTTC,many,TRBJ2-7,TRBV18,TRBD1